This T cell receptor (beta chain) was retrieved from a study of T cell repertoires in cytomegalovirus infection. Across the study: CMV infection and matching HLA type were both indicated by public TCR beta signatures.

Remarks on this clonotype: Its cognate antigen is unknown.

Findings of the study overall: Cumulative public TCR beta family frequency identified carriers of CMV plus the relevant HLA.

TCRdb analysed the reads with MiXCR anew, one entry per CDR3 protein. The profile shows over 150,000 distinct CDR3 sequences, roughly 17% of them singletons. The CDR3 consists of 16 residues. Deletions cut 5 bases from V and 2 bases from J, with 15 bases between. Per germline, CDR1 MNHEY and CDR2 SVGAGI. Source material: CD8+ T cells from PBMCs. This sequence originates from a human donor in good health (CMV status not recorded). Some clones in this sample may be carry-over from other donors' samples. This chain links TRBV6-5 with TRBJ2-2; D is ambiguous. The CDR3 nucleotides read TGTGCCAGCAGTCCCGCAGGTTGGGAAAACACCGGGGAGCTGTTTTTT. Amino acid sequence: CASSPAGWENTGELFF.